The rows below give T cell receptor beta chains drawn from one sample of a study of blood T cell repertoires in COVID-19. Produced via immunoSEQ multiplex PCR; TCRdb's table is partial and in-frame only. The table shows 200,000 to 250,000 clones, with more than 65% occurring only once. The sequenced sample was peripheral blood. All receptors come from a woman aged 60-75 years with acute or convalescent COVID-19. Each CDR3 is given without its conserved first and last residue.

TRBV18	TRBJ2-5	ASSPTTSGQETQY
TRBV6-2/TRBV6-3	TRBJ2-3	ASSYMFSYETRGLYTDTQY
TRBV5-4	TRBJ1-2	ASSLGASSYGYT
TRBV11-1	TRBJ1-1	ASSPGGTGGPTEAF
TRBV15	TRBJ2-5	ATHSGGDIIMGIETQY
TRBV28	TRBJ2-5	ASSLGGQGKTQY
TRBV7-2	TRBJ2-7	ASSFSRTSSYEQY
TRBV28	TRBJ1-5	ASSLGRGFEWPQH
TRBV18	TRBJ2-7	ASSPTGTSYYEQY
TRBV5-6	TRBJ1-4	ASSVPGQGPEKLF
TRBV6-5	TRBJ2-7	ASSWRGGTYEQY
TRBV19	TRBJ1-6	ASSTVFSNSPLH
TRBV5-4	TRBJ1-1	AISKQGGIPEAF
TRBV5-6	TRBJ1-2	ASSLVVGAYGYT
TRBV6-1	TRBJ1-3	ASSEAHGGSSGNTIY
TRBV30	TRBJ1-2	AWSVPTPTGLGYT
TRBV6-2/TRBV6-3	TRBJ1-5	ASSLRGTGVYQPQH
TRBV5-1	TRBJ2-1	ASSSGLAGVYNEQF
TRBV12-3/TRBV12-4	TRBJ1-2	ASSSGYGYT